This TCR beta chain was found in a study of human T cells and chemical hapten exposure. The time point: pre-sensitization, week 0. Treatment noted: therapeutic diphenylcyclopropenone sensitization with weekly scalp DPC. This clonotype came up a few times. CDR1 and CDR2 (germline): DFQATT, SNEGSKA (reference sequence). The CDR3 has 13 amino acids. Between the trimmed V and J ends, which lost 5 bases and 6 bases, there was a span of 17 bases. TCRdb called the RACE reads again in MiXCR, with one record for every CDR3 protein. The sample includes some 300,000 distinct CDR3 sequences, 5.5% of them seen just once.

Specimen: whole blood, collected in connection with sensitization to the hapten diphenylcyclopropenone (DPC). The V gene is TRBV20-1, the J gene TRBJ2-7; D possibly uses TRBD1 or TRBD2 (5 bases each). The sequence came from a young woman with alopecia areata. Some clones in this sample may be carry-over from other donors' samples. The DNA of the CDR3 is TGCAGTGCTTGGGACCAAAAGGGTCCCGAGCAGTACTTC. Residues: CSAWDQKGPEQYF.